These 5 T cell receptor beta chains came from one sample sequenced in a study of cytomegalovirus exposure and HLA in healthy donors. Sequenced by immunoSEQ multiplex PCR; TCRdb stores in-frame clones only, minus some. Of 40,000 to 60,000 clones listed, approximately 95% are singletons. Sequencing was performed on PBMCs. The source of these receptors is a woman aged 18 to 35 in good health and CMV-seropositive.

V usage is TRBV5-1 and J usage is TRBJ1-1; D call uncertain. The CDR3 totals 14 residues. Per the germline V gene, CDR1 is SGHRS and CDR2 is YFSETQ. V was clipped by 3 bases and J by 4 bases, with 13 bases between them. CDR3 region: CASSWDLGSTEAFF. As DNA, the CDR3 is TGCGCCAGCAGCTGGGATTTAGGGAGCACTGAAGCTTTCTTT.

This chain links TRBV28 with TRBJ1-2; no clear D. V lost 7 bases, J lost 3 bases, and 9 bases lay in between. The CDR3 has 12 residues. Per germline, CDR1 MDHEN and CDR2 SYDVKM. CDR3 sequence (DNA): TGTGCCAGCACACAAAACCACTATGGCTACACCTTC. Translating it yields CASTQNHYGYTF.

V usage is TRBV4-2 and J usage is TRBJ2-3; 8 positions match TRBD2. V shed 0 bases and J 5 bases; nucleotides not matched to a gene: 7. The CDR3 spans 16 residues. The germline V gene encodes CDR1 LGHNA and CDR2 YNFKEQ. In nucleotides, the CDR3 is TGTGCCAGCAGCCAAGAGGCGGGGGCGGGAGGAGATACGCAGTATTTT. It is translated as CASSQEAGAGGDTQYF.

The chain joins TRBV7-9 to TRBJ2-3, with TRBD2 identical over 11 bases. V trimming: 5 bases; J trimming: 3 bases; junction bases outside the gene matches: 7. The germline V gene has CDR1 SEHNR and CDR2 FQNEAQ (reference sequence). The CDR3 totals 16 residues. In nucleotides, the CDR3 is TGTGCCAGCAGCCCGGTTACTAGCGGGAGTACAGATACGCAGTATTTT. Protein sequence: CASSPVTSGSTDTQYF.

This chain joins TRBV19 and TRBJ1-2; 8 bases are shared with TRBD1. Germline trimming cut 0 bases from V and 3 bases from J; bases unmatched to any gene: 3. Germline V gene lookup returns CDR1 LNHDA and CDR2 SQIVND (reference sequence). The CDR3 length is 15 residues. The CDR3 bases are TGTGCCAGTAGTATAGAAGACAGGGGTTACTATGGCTACACCTTC. This gives the protein CASSIEDRGYYGYTF.